These T cell receptor beta chains were read from a single sample in a study of T cells in Graves' hyperthyroidism and ophthalmopathy. One entry per CDR3 protein, called by TCRdb with MiXCR from the multiplex PCR reads. The profile shows about 640,000 distinct CDR3 sequences, around 21% of them singletons. The sample taken for sequencing was blood. These TCRs come from a man aged 30 to 39 with Graves' ophthalmopathy. CDR3s include the opening cysteine and the closing phenylalanine or tryptophan. D genes are given only for firm matches. Size is stated for part of the rows, as once, few or many counts, or as a class when the clone is expanded.

V gene	D gene	CDR3 length	clone size	J gene	CDR3 DNA	CDR3 protein
TRBV30	NA	11	NA	TRBJ2-3	TGTGCCTGGAGAAACTTAGATACGCAGTATTTT	CAWRNLDTQYF
TRBV20-1	NA	16	NA	TRBJ2-1	TGCAGTGCTAGAGATCCGAAGGTGATAGGTTACAATGAGCAGTTCTTC	CSARDPKVIGYNEQFF
TRBV28	NA	14	NA	TRBJ2-6	TGTGCCAGCAGTTTCCTTACTGGGGCCAACGTCCTGACTTTC	CASSFLTGANVLTF
TRBV9	TRBD2	16	NA	TRBJ2-1	TGTGCCAGCAGCCCCTCGAGCGGGACTCTTTACAATGAGCAGTTCTTC	CASSPSSGTLYNEQFF
TRBV9	TRBD1	15	NA	TRBJ2-5	TGTGCCAGCAGCGTTTCACAGGGGGCCTTGGAGACCCAGTACTTC	CASSVSQGALETQYF
TRBV29-1	NA	16	few	TRBJ1-2	TGCAGCGCCTCCGGGGCCCCGTCCGAAGCTAACTATGGCTACACCTTC	CSASGAPSEANYGYTF
TRBV5-5	NA	13	once	TRBJ2-1	TGTGCCAGCAGTTCAAGGGTTGCCAATGAGCAGTTCTTC	CASSSRVANEQFF
TRBV2	TRBD2	15	many	TRBJ2-3	TGTGCCAGCAAGAGGACTAGCGGGAGGGCAGATACGCAGTATTTT	CASKRTSGRADTQYF
TRBV7-2	NA	13	NA	TRBJ2-7	TGTGCCAGCAGCTTAGATTGGATGAGTGGGCAGTACTTC	CASSLDWMSGQYF
TRBV7-3	TRBD2	15	few	TRBJ2-1	TGTGCCAGCAGCTTAAGCGGGACTAACTACAATGAGCAGTTCTTC	CASSLSGTNYNEQFF
TRBV6-1	TRBD1	15	NA	TRBJ2-2	TGTGCCAGCAGTTTCCGACAGGGTTGGACCGGGGAGCTGTTTTTT	CASSFRQGWTGELFF
TRBV5-1	TRBD2	15	many	TRBJ2-1	TGCGCCAGCAGCCCGGCACTAGCGGCCTACAATGAGCAGTTCTTC	CASSPALAAYNEQFF
TRBV7-8	NA	15	NA	TRBJ1-2	TGTGCCAGCAGCTTACCCGACTCAAGCCCCTATGGCTACACCTTC	CASSLPDSSPYGYTF
TRBV27	NA	14	few	TRBJ2-1	TGTGCCAGCAGTTTAGGTAGGCAGGGCCATGAGCAGTTCTTC	CASSLGRQGHEQFF
TRBV10-3	TRBD2	14	NA	TRBJ2-1	TGTGCCATCAGTACGGGAGGGCCGTTCAATGAGCAGTTCTTC	CAISTGGPFNEQFF
TRBV12-5	NA	16	many	TRBJ1-1	TGTGCTAGTGGTTTGGTACGAAGAGGGATGGACACTGAAGCTTTCTTT	CASGLVRRGMDTEAFF
TRBV2	NA	14	NA	TRBJ2-7	TGTGCCAGCAGTGCCCCAAACAGTGATTACGAGCAGTACTTC	CASSAPNSDYEQYF
TRBV5-4	NA	14	NA	TRBJ1-1	TGTGCCAGCAGCTTACCCGACAGGCCCACTGAAGCTTTCTTT	CASSLPDRPTEAFF
TRBV11-2	TRBD2	16	many	TRBJ2-5	TGTGCCAGCAGCTCCCGACTAGCGGACAACCAAGAGACCCAGTACTTC	CASSSRLADNQETQYF
TRBV20-1	NA	11	few	TRBJ2-2	TGCAGCGCCGTGGGGACCGGGGAGCTGTTTTTT	CSAVGTGELFF
TRBV20-1	NA	14	once	TRBJ2-5	TGCAGTGCATTTGGACATCCCCTCCAAGAGACCCAGTACTTC	CSAFGHPLQETQYF
TRBV30	NA	14	NA	TRBJ1-5	TGTGCCTGGAGTGTCCAAACAGGAGGTCAGCCCCAGCATTTT	CAWSVQTGGQPQHF
TRBV20-1	TRBD2	15	few	TRBJ2-1	TGCAGTGCCAAGGGGACTAGCGGGAGCTACAATGAGCAGTTCTTC	CSAKGTSGSYNEQFF
TRBV12-5	TRBD1	14	NA	TRBJ2-4	TGTGCTACCGGAAGACAGGGGATGAGAAACATTCAGTACTTC	CATGRQGMRNIQYF
TRBV29-1	NA	13	NA	TRBJ1-2	TGCAGCGTTGAAGTCCCACCGCACTATGGCTACACCTTC	CSVEVPPHYGYTF
TRBV5-6	NA	13	few	TRBJ2-7	TGTGCCAGCCAAGGGGAAGTTGGCTACGAGCAGTACTTC	CASQGEVGYEQYF
TRBV12-3/TRBV12-4	NA	16	many	TRBJ1-2	TGTGCCACCACTACATCGGGGCGGGGGTGGGGCTATGGCTACACCTTC	CATTTSGRGWGYGYTF
TRBV3-1	NA	13	many	TRBJ1-1	TGTGCCAGCAGCCAGGGACCTACAGGGCTTGCTTTCTTT	CASSQGPTGLAFF
TRBV28	NA	15	NA	TRBJ1-1	TGTGCCAGCAGCCCCCTGGGGAGTATGAACACTGAAGCTTTCTTT	CASSPLGSMNTEAFF
TRBV30	TRBD1	13	many	TRBJ1-5	TGTGCCTGGAGTAAGGCAGGGGGCCAGCCCCAGCATTTT	CAWSKAGGQPQHF
TRBV12-3/TRBV12-4	TRBD1	14	NA	TRBJ1-6	TGTGCCAGCAGACCGGGACAGCTAAATTCACCCCTCCACTTT	CASRPGQLNSPLHF
TRBV20-1	NA	15	many	TRBJ2-3	TGCAGTGCTAGAGAGGTAGCGGAACCCACAGATACGCAGTATTTT	CSAREVAEPTDTQYF
TRBV28	TRBD1	15	few	TRBJ2-7	TGTGCCAGCAGTCCGACCGGGACAGGGGGGAGCGAGCAGTACTTC	CASSPTGTGGSEQYF
TRBV6-2/TRBV6-3	TRBD2	14	NA	TRBJ2-7	TGTGCCAGTCGTTCCGGGACTAGCGGCTACGAGCAGTACTTC	CASRSGTSGYEQYF
TRBV20-1	NA	13	NA	TRBJ2-3	TGCAGTGCCAATCCTTCCAACACAGATACGCAGTATTTT	CSANPSNTDTQYF
TRBV18	NA	15	few	TRBJ2-1	TGTGCCAGCTCACCAAGGGTAGCGGAGGGGAATGAGCAGTTCTTC	CASSPRVAEGNEQFF
TRBV7-8	NA	16	many	TRBJ2-1	TGTGCCAGCAGCTTATGGGACGCGAGCTCCTACAATGAGCAGTTCTTC	CASSLWDASSYNEQFF
TRBV5-1	TRBD2	15	NA	TRBJ2-5	TGCGCCAGCAGCCCCGGGGGAGGGGCCCAAGAGACCCAGTACTTC	CASSPGGGAQETQYF
TRBV28	TRBD1	15	NA	TRBJ2-1	TGTGCCAGCAGTCCCCCGGACAGGGGGAAATGGGAGCAGTTCTTC	CASSPPDRGKWEQFF
TRBV28	NA	15	many	TRBJ1-1	TGTGCCAGCAGTTTACGCGGAGGCCTGAACACTGAAGCTTTCTTT	CASSLRGGLNTEAFF
TRBV3-1	TRBD1	17	few	TRBJ2-6	TGTGCCAGCAGCCAAGACCCCAGGACAGGGAGGGCCAACGTCCTGACTTTC	CASSQDPRTGRANVLTF
TRBV18	TRBD1	15	few	TRBJ2-7	TGTGCCAGCTCACCACCGGGACAGGTATTCTACGAGCAGTACTTC	CASSPPGQVFYEQYF
TRBV18	NA	15	few	TRBJ2-1	TGTGCCAGCTCACTCGACATCCGCTCCTACAATGAGCAGTTCTTC	CASSLDIRSYNEQFF
TRBV7-2	NA	13	many	TRBJ1-2	TGTGCCAGCAGCTCCGGACAAGCCTATGGCTACACCTTC	CASSSGQAYGYTF
TRBV4-3	TRBD2	16	few	TRBJ2-5	TGCGCCAGCAGCCAGGAGACTAGCGGGAGGGGAGAGACCCAGTACTTC	CASSQETSGRGETQYF
TRBV2	TRBD1	14	many	TRBJ2-7	TGTGCCAGTAGCGGGACAGGGGGACTTCGCGAGCAGTACTTC	CASSGTGGLREQYF
TRBV12-3/TRBV12-4	TRBD1	14	many	TRBJ1-1	TGTGCCAGCAGTAAGGGACAGAAGAACACTGAAGCTTTCTTT	CASSKGQKNTEAFF
TRBV29-1	NA	13	few	TRBJ2-7	TGCAGCAGGGGGAGCTTAGCTCGATACGAGCAGTACTTC	CSRGSLARYEQYF
TRBV7-8	NA	15	many	TRBJ2-7	TGTGCCAGCAGCTTAGCTTATGACATGAACTACGAGCAGTACTTC	CASSLAYDMNYEQYF
TRBV28	TRBD2	15	NA	TRBJ2-7	TGTGCCAGCAGTTCCGGACTAGACTCCGACTACGAGCAGTACTTC	CASSSGLDSDYEQYF
TRBV7-9	TRBD1	14	NA	TRBJ2-7	TGTGCCAGCAGCTTATCACAGGGGGCCCCCGAGCAGTACTTC	CASSLSQGAPEQYF